This entry describes one T cell receptor (beta chain). Germline loops: CDR1 MNHEY, CDR2 SVGAGI. This CDR3 spans 13 amino acids. Trimming took 6 bases from V and 0 from J, leaving 6 bases between them. This sample is drawn from a study of OX40 agonist ivuxolimab in advanced cancers. The assay was immunoSEQ multiplex PCR, and TCRdb's table has in-frame clones only and misses some. Among some 85,000 clones, over 75% were seen once, and the ten largest hold approximately 0.26%. Specimen: CD4+ or CD8+ T cells sorted from blood, collected in a trial of the OX40 agonist ivuxolimab. The clonotype comes from an adult with an advanced solid tumor such as melanoma, head and neck, liver or kidney cancer. The J gene is TRBJ1-3, the V gene TRBV6-5; D is ambiguous. CDR3 nucleotides: TGTGCCAGCAGAGGGAGCTCTGGAAACACCATATATTTT. It yields the protein CASRGSSGNTIYF.